Sequencing of this TCR beta chain was carried out in a study of T cell repertoires in cytomegalovirus infection. Overall study: HLA-C-restricted CMV epitopes, recently identified, and well-studied HLA-B-restricted ones were used by the study. In public TCR beta signatures, there were indications of both CMV infection and matching HLA type. Whole-study results and caveats: Within the response measured ex vivo, HLA-C-restricted CMV-specific TCR beta clonotypes were dominant. The cumulative frequency of public TCR beta families identified carriers of CMV plus the relevant HLA.

TCRdb re-called the reads with MiXCR, one entry per CDR3 protein. The repertoire holds 150,000 or so distinct CDR3 sequences, with less than 25% as singletons. Germline V gives CDR1 MNHEY, CDR2 SMNVEV (reference sequence). This CDR3 region has 15 residues. Trimming shortened V by 2 bases and J by 6 bases, and 14 bases separated the two germline ends. This clonotype was seen only a few times. Its target is unknown. The chain is built from TRBV27 and TRBJ1-5; D is perhaps TRBD1 (6 bases). The TCR originated in a human donor in good health (CMV status not recorded). Some clones in this sample may be carry-over from other donors' samples. The sequencing used CD8+ T cells from cultured PBMCs, collected from culture after CMV antigen stimulation. The CDR3 loop is CASSLTRGGGQPQHF. As DNA, the CDR3 is TGTGCCAGCAGTTTAACTAGGGGGGGAGGTCAGCCCCAGCATTTT.